The clone carrying this T cell receptor (beta chain) came up a few times. What it binds is unknown. Individual cDNA molecules carried attached unique molecular identifiers. TCRdb re-called the 5' RACE reads with MiXCR, one entry per CDR3 protein. Of roughly 90,000 distinct CDR3 sequences in the sample, 14% were seen once. This CDR3 region has 15 residues. Trimming removed 2 bases from V and 3 bases from J; junction bases left unmatched: 2. Germline CDR1 is MNHNY and CDR2 is SVGAGI (reference sequence). This record comes from a study of early T cells in non-severe SARS-CoV-2 infection. The wider study: Unpaired chains resulted from sequencing bulk RNA of unsorted whole blood.

Study-level points and caveats: Lookups in VDJdb leaned toward anti-spike CD8 responses and missed private and CD4 specificities.

This receptor was taken from an adult who was a healthcare worker with PCR-confirmed SARS-CoV-2 infection or an uninfected control (not recorded which). The material sequenced was whole blood. The J gene is TRBJ2-1, the V gene TRBV6-6, with 9 bases matching TRBD1. DNA of the CDR3: TGTGCCAGCAGTTACCGACAGGGGGACTACAATGAGCAGTTCTTC. Protein product: CASSYRQGDYNEQFF.